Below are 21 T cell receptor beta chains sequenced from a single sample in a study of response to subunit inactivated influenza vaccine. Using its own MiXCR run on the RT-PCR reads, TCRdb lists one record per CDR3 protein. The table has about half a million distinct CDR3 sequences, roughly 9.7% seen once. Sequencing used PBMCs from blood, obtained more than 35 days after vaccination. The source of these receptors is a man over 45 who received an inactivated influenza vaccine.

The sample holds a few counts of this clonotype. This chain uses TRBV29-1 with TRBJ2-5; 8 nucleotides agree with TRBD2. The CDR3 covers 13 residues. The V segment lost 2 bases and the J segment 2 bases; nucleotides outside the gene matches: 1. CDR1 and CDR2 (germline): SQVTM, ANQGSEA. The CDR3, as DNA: TGCAGCGTTGAAACGGGAGGGCAAGAGACCCAGTACTTC. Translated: CSVETGGQETQYF. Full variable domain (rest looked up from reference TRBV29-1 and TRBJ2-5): SAVISQKPSRDICQRGTSLTIQCQVDSQVTMMFWYRQQPGQSLTLIATANQGSEATYESGFVIDKFPISRPNLTFSTLTVSNMSPEDSSIYLCSVETGGQETQYFGPGTRLLVL.

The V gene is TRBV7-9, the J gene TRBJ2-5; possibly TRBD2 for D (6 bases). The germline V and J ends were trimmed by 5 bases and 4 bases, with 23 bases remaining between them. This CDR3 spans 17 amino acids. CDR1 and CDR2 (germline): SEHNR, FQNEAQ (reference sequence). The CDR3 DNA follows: TGTGCCAGCAGCCGACTGCGGGGATCCCAACCCCGAGAGACCCAGTACTTC. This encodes CASSRLRGSQPRETQYF.

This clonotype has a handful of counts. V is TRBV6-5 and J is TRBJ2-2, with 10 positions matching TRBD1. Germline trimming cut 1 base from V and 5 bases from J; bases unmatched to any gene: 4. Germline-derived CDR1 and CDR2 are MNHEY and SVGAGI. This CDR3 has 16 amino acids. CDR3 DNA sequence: TGTGCCAGCAGTTACTTTGGACAGGGGGGGACCGGGGAGCTGTTTTTT. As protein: CASSYFGQGGTGELFF.

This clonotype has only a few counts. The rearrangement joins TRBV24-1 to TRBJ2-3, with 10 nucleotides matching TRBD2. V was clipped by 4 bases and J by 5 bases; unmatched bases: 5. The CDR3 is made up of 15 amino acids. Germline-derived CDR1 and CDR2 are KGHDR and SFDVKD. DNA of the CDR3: TGTGCCACCAGTGACTCTAGCGGGAGTGGAGATACGCAGTATTTT. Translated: CATSDSSGSGDTQYF.

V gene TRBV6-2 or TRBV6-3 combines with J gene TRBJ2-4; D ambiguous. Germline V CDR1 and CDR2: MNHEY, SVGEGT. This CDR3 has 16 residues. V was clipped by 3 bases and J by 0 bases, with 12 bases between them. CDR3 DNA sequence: TGTGCCAGCAGTTATCCTGGCACCTTAGCCAAAAACATTCAGTACTTC. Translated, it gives CASSYPGTLAKNIQYF.

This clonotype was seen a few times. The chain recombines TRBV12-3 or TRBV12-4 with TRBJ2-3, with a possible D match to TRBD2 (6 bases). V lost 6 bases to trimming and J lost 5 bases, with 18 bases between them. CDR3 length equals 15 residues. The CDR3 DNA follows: TGTGCCAGCAGACCTACGGGGGTTCCAGGAGATACGCAGTATTTT. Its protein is CASRPTGVPGDTQYF.

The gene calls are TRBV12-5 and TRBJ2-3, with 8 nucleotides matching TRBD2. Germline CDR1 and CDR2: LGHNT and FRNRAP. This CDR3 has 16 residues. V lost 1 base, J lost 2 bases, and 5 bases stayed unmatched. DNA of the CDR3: TGTGCTAGTGGTTTGGGCCAACTAGCGGACACAGATACGCAGTATTTT. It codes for CASGLGQLADTDTQYF.

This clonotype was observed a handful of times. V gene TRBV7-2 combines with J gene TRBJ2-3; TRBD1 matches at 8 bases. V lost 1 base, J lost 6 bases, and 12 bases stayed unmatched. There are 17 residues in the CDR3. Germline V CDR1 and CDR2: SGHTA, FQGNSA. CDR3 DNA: TGTGCCAGCAGCTTAGTTGAGTGGGCCCCAGGGGGCGATACGCAGTATTTT. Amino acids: CASSLVEWAPGGDTQYF.

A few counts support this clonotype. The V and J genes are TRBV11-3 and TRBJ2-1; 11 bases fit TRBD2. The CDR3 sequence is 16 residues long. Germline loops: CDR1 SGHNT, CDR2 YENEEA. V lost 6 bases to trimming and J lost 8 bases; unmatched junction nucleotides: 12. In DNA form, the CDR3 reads TGTGCCAGCAGTCGACTAGCGGGAAAACAAGGACATGAGCAGTTCTTC. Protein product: CASSRLAGKQGHEQFF.

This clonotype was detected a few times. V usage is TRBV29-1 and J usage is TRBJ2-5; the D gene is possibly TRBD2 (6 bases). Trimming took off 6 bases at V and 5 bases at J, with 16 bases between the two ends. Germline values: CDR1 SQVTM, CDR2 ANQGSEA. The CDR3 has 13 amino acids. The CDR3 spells CSVPGVVKETQYF. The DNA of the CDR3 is TGCAGCGTCCCGGGGGTAGTGAAGGAGACCCAGTACTTC.

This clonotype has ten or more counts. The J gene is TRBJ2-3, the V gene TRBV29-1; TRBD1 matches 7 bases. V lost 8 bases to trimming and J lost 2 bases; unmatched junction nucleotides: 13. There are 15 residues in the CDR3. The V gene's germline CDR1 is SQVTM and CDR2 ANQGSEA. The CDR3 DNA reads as TGCAGCTATCAGATGGGGACAGACCACACAGATACGCAGTATTTT. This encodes CSYQMGTDHTDTQYF.

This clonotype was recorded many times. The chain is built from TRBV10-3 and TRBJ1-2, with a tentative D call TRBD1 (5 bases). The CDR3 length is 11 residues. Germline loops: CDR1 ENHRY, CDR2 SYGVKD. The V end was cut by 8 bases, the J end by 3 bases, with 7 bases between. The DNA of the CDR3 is TGTGCCATCGGGACCGACTATGGCTACACCTTC. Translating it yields CAIGTDYGYTF.

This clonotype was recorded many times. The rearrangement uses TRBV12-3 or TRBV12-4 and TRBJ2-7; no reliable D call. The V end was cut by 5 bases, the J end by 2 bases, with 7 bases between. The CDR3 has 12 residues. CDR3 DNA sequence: TGTGCCAGCAGTAACCAGGCCTACGAGCAGTACTTC. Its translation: CASSNQAYEQYF.

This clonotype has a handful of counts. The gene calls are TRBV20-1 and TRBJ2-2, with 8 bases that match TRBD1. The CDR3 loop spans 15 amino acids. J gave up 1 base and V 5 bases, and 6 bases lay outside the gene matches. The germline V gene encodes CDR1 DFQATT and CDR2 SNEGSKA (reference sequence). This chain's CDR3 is CSAVADRENTGELFF. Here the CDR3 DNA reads TGCAGTGCTGTCGCGGACAGGGAGAACACCGGGGAGCTGTTTTTT.

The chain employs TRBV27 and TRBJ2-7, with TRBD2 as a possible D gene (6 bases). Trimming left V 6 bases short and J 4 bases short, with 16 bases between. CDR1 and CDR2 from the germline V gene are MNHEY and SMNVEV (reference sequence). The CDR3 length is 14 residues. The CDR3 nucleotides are TGTGCCAGCAGCCGCTTGGGACTTAGGTACGAGCAGTACTTC. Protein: CASSRLGLRYEQYF.

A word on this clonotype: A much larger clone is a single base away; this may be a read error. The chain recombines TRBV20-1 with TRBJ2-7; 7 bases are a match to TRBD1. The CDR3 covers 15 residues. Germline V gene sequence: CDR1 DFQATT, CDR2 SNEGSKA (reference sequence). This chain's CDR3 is CSARPSTGSAYEQHF. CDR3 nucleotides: TGCAGTGCTAGACCCTCGACAGGGAGTGCCTACGAGCAGCACTTC.

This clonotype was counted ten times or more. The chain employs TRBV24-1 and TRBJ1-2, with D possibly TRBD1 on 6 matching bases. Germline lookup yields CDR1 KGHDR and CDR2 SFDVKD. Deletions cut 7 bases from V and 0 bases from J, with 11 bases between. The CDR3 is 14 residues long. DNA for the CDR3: TGTGCCACCAGGGACTCAGGGGCTAACTATGGCTACACCTTC. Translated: CATRDSGANYGYTF.

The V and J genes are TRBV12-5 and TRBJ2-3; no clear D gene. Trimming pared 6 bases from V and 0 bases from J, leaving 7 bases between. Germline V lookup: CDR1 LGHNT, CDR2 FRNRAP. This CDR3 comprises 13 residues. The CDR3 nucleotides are TGTGCTAGTGGCCCCCCTAGCACAGATACGCAGTATTTT. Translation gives CASGPPSTDTQYF.

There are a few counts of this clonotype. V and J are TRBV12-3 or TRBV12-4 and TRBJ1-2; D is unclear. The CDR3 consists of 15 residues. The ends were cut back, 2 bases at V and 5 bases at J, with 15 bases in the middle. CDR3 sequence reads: CASSLSTAGLYGYTF. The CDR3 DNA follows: TGTGCCAGCAGTTTATCCACGGCTGGCCTTTATGGCTACACCTTC.

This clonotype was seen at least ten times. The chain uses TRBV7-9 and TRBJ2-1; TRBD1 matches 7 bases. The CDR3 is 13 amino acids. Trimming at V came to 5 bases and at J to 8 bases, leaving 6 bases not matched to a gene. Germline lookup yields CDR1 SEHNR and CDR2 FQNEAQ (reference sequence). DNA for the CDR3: TGTGCCAGCAGCCAAGGGACAGTGCATGAGCAGTTCTTC. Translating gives CASSQGTVHEQFF.

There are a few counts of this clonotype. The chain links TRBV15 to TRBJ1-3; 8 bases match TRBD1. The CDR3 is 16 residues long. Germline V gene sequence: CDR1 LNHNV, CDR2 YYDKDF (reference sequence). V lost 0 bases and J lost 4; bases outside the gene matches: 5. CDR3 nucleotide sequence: TGTGCCACCAGCAGAGATCCGACAGGGGTCGGAAACACCATATATTTT. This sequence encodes CATSRDPTGVGNTIYF.